The rows below give T cell receptor beta chains drawn from one sample of a study of T cells in Graves' hyperthyroidism and ophthalmopathy. TCRdb analysed the multiplex PCR reads with MiXCR anew, one entry per CDR3 protein. The sample shows more than 350,000 distinct CDR3 sequences, about 17% of them seen only once. Input material: blood. The receptors were gathered from a woman younger than 45 with Graves' hyperthyroidism that later progressed to Graves' ophthalmopathy. The CDR3 runs from the conserved cysteine through the conserved F or W. D genes are given only for firm matches. Part of the rows lack a size; the others show once, few, many or a class for expanded clones.

>NA|TRBJ2-1|TRBD2|TRBV12-3/TRBV12-4
CASRTTSGAYNEQFF
TGTGCCAGCAGGACGACTAGCGGAGCCTACAATGAGCAGTTCTTC
>many|TRBJ1-2|NA|TRBV6-1
CASSETFRTARGGYTF
TGTGCCAGCAGTGAGACGTTCCGGACCGCTCGAGGAGGCTACACCTTC
>few|TRBJ2-1|NA|TRBV12-3/TRBV12-4
CASSWALGVSREQFF
TGTGCCAGCAGTTGGGCCTTAGGGGTTTCTCGGGAGCAGTTCTTC
>many|TRBJ1-5|TRBD1|TRBV6-1
CASARRTGKNQPQHF
TGTGCCAGCGCCCGACGGACAGGGAAGAATCAGCCCCAGCATTTT
>NA|TRBJ2-2|NA|TRBV15
CATSRGQLDGELFF
TGTGCCACCAGCAGAGGACAGCTTGACGGGGAGCTGTTTTTT
>NA|TRBJ2-7|TRBD1|TRBV4-1
CASSQDGQVQNYEQYF
TGCGCCAGCAGCCAAGATGGACAGGTCCAAAACTACGAGCAGTACTTC
>many|TRBJ2-2|NA|TRBV12-3/TRBV12-4
CASSKGTAGVGELFF
TGTGCCAGCAGCAAGGGGACCGCCGGGGTCGGGGAGCTGTTTTTT
>NA|TRBJ2-7|TRBD1|TRBV19
CASAAGQGSYEQYF
TGTGCCAGTGCAGCTGGACAGGGGAGCTACGAGCAGTACTTC
>NA|TRBJ2-1|NA|TRBV28
CASSLWSSYNEQFF
TGTGCCAGCAGTTTATGGAGCTCCTACAATGAGCAGTTCTTC
>many|TRBJ1-1|NA|TRBV6-5
CASSYGKSGRNTEAFF
TGTGCCAGCAGTTACGGAAAGAGCGGTCGGAACACTGAAGCTTTCTTT
>NA|TRBJ2-7|TRBD2|TRBV11-2
CASSLGREGWAPYEQYF
TGTGCCAGCAGTTTAGGCCGGGAGGGGTGGGCCCCTTACGAGCAGTACTTC
>many|TRBJ1-2|NA|TRBV5-1
CASSYGRIYGYTF
TGCGCCAGCAGCTATGGGCGGATCTATGGCTACACCTTC
>many|TRBJ1-1|NA|TRBV27
CASSKLGANTEAFF
TGTGCCAGCAGCAAACTGGGGGCGAACACTGAAGCTTTCTTT